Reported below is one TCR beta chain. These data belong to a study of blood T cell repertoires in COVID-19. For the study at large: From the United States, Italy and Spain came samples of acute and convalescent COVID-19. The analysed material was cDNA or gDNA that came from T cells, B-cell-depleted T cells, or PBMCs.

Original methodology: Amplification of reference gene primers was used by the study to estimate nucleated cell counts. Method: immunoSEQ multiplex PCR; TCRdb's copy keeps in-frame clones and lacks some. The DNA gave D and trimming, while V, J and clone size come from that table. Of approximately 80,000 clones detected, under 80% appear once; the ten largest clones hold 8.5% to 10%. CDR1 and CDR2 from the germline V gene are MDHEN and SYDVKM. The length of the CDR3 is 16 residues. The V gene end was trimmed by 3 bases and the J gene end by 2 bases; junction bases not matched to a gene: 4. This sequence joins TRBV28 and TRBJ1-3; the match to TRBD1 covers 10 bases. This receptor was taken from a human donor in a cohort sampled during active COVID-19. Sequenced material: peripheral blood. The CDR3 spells CASSLDGQGAGNTIYF. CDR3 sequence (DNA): TGTGCCAGCAGTTTGGACGGACAGGGGGCTGGAAACACCATATATTTT.